The next 20 T cell receptor beta chains were all read from a single sample in a study of T-cell reconstitution after alpha-beta-depleted transplantation in children. Unique molecular identifiers were incorporated when the TCRbeta library was constructed. TCRdb redid the calling of the PCR reads with MiXCR, one entry per CDR3 protein. Here the sample spans hundreds of thousands of distinct CDR3 sequences, roughly 25% being singletons. Sequenced material: PBMCs, mostly from graft donor cells, taken 360 days after TCRalphabeta/CD19-depleted stem cell transplant. Receptors were obtained from a female patient aged 2-10 years who had a stem cell transplant for congenital amegakaryocytic thrombocytopenia, so the T cells may come from the graft donor.

The chain joins TRBV18 to TRBJ2-5; D not resolved. V shed 1 base and J shed 2 bases, with 14 bases lying between them. CDR3 length equals 16 residues. Germline CDR1 and CDR2: KGHSH and LQKENI. In nucleotides, the CDR3 is TGTGCCAGCTCACCACGGGGAAGGCAACAACAAGAGACCCAGTACTTC. It is translated as CASSPRGRQQQETQYF.

The genes are TRBV7-9 and TRBJ2-1, with D possibly being TRBD2 (5 bases). V was clipped by 5 bases and J by 2 bases, with 16 bases between them. CDR3 length: 16 amino acids. Germline CDR1 is SEHNR and CDR2 is FQNEAQ (reference sequence). CDR3: CASSPGLGPPYNEQFF. CDR3 bases: TGTGCCAGCAGCCCAGGACTTGGTCCTCCCTACAATGAGCAGTTCTTC.

A few counts support this clonotype. The genes are TRBV5-8 and TRBJ2-2; D is uncertain. This CDR3 spans 13 amino acids. The germline gives CDR1 SGHTS, CDR2 YDEGEE. Trimming took off 3 bases at V and 3 bases at J, with 6 bases between the two ends. DNA of the CDR3: TGTGCCAGCAGCTCCTCTTACACCGGGGAGCTGTTTTTT. This gives the protein CASSSSYTGELFF.

The count of this clonotype is one. This chain joins TRBV5-1 and TRBJ2-7, with TRBD2 matching 8 bases. The CDR3 has 14 residues. V gave up 0 bases and J gave up 4 bases; unmatched junction bases: 3. The germline gives CDR1 SGHRS, CDR2 YFSETQ. The CDR3 nucleotides are TGCGCCAGCAGCTTGGAGCGGGGGCAATACGAGCAGTACTTC. Protein product: CASSLERGQYEQYF.

The chain carries TRBV5-1 and TRBJ1-2, with D tentatively TRBD1 (5 bases). CDR3 length equals 14 residues. V lost 2 bases, J lost 7 bases, and 15 bases lay in between. From germline, CDR1 is SGHRS and CDR2 YFSETQ. The CDR3 here is CASSFGVTGGGYTF. The CDR3 coding sequence is TGCGCCAGCAGCTTTGGGGTTACCGGGGGTGGCTACACCTTC. Based on the CDR3 plus reference TRBV5-1 and TRBJ1-2, the full variable domain is KAGVTQTPRYLIKTRGQQVTLSCSPISGHRSVSWYQQTPGQGLQFLFEYFSETQRNKGNFPGRFSGRQFSNSRSEMNVSTLELGDSALYLCASSFGVTGGGYTFGSGTRLTVV.

This clonotype was counted between two and nine times. The genes are TRBV29-1 and TRBJ2-3, with D perhaps matching TRBD2 (6 bases). Germline CDR1 reads SQVTM; CDR2 reads ANQGSEA. The CDR3 loop spans 14 amino acids. Between the trimmed V and J ends, which lost 4 bases and 5 bases, there was a span of 16 bases. The CDR3 region is CSVAGLGVLDTQYF. The CDR3 DNA sequence: TGCAGCGTTGCGGGACTGGGCGTCTTAGATACGCAGTATTTT.

The chain joins TRBV3-1 to TRBJ2-7; D unresolved. Trimming left V 4 bases short and J 3 bases short, with 19 bases between. The CDR3 spans 16 residues. Germline V gene sequence: CDR1 LGHDT, CDR2 YNNKEL (reference sequence). The CDR3 DNA is TGTGCCAGCAGCCCCGAGTATTCCCGACGTAACTACGAGCAGTACTTC. As protein: CASSPEYSRRNYEQYF.

The chain is built from TRBV4-2 and TRBJ2-7; tentative D call: TRBD2 (6 bases). Germline CDR1 and CDR2: LGHNA and YNFKEQ. The CDR3 runs 14 residues. V was cut by 1 base and J by 7 bases, with 14 bases left in between. DNA for the CDR3: TGTGCCAGCAGCCAAGGGGCAGGGAGGCAAGAGCAGTACTTC. Protein: CASSQGAGRQEQYF.

There are a few counts of this clonotype. The rearrangement joins TRBV7-9 to TRBJ2-5, with TRBD2 identical over 8 bases. The CDR3 has 15 residues. Trimming at V came to 5 bases and at J to 3 bases, leaving 8 bases not matched to a gene. Germline V gives CDR1 SEHNR, CDR2 FQNEAQ (reference sequence). The chain's CDR3 is CASSILADPEETQYF. As DNA, the CDR3 is TGTGCCAGCAGCATACTAGCGGACCCAGAAGAGACCCAGTACTTC.

The genes are TRBV20-1 and TRBJ2-5; 9 bases agree with TRBD2. V lost 8 bases and J lost 5; bases outside the gene matches: 12. Germline V gene sequence: CDR1 DFQATT, CDR2 SNEGSKA (reference sequence). The length of the CDR3 is 14 residues. CDR3 loop: CSLIGRGGLETQYF. Here the CDR3 DNA reads TGCAGTCTTATCGGGCGGGGGGGCCTTGAGACCCAGTACTTC.

The CDR3 is CASSLGQDYGYTF. Written as DNA, the CDR3 is TGTGCCAGCAGTTTAGGGCAGGACTATGGCTACACCTTC. V and J are TRBV12-3 or TRBV12-4 and TRBJ1-2; D is uncertain. With 1 base removed from V and 3 bases from J, the gap between germline ends came to 6 bases. This CDR3 comprises 13 residues.

This rearrangement joins TRBV20-1 to TRBJ1-3; D remains unclear. The CDR3 is 13 amino acids. Trimming removed 5 bases at V and 4 bases at J, with 12 bases between. Germline V gene data show CDR1 as DFQATT and CDR2 as SNEGSKA (reference sequence). The CDR3 sequence is CSAPIDPGNTIYF. In DNA, the CDR3 is TGCAGTGCTCCCATTGACCCAGGAAACACCATATATTTT.

This clonotype has more than one count but fewer than ten. The rearrangement links TRBV6-5 to TRBJ1-1; D gene unclear. Germline CDR1 MNHEY, CDR2 SVGAGI. V dropped 4 bases and J dropped 1 base, with 13 bases sitting between them. The length of the CDR3 is 15 residues. The CDR3: CASSSPSGWNTEAFF. Here the CDR3 DNA reads TGTGCCAGCAGTTCTCCCTCGGGGTGGAACACTGAAGCTTTCTTT.

A few counts support this clonotype. This rearrangement joins TRBV29-1 to TRBJ2-3, with TRBD2 matching 7 bases. In germline, CDR1 is SQVTM, CDR2 ANQGSEA. V dropped 4 bases and J dropped 2; count of bases not matched to a gene: 6. CDR3 length equals 14 residues. The CDR3 DNA is TGCAGCGTTGCTCCTAGCGGAAACACAGATACGCAGTATTTT. Translation: CSVAPSGNTDTQYF.

This clonotype was seen only a few times. The J gene is TRBJ2-7, the V gene TRBV6-5, with D maybe TRBD1 (6 bases). V was shortened by 2 bases and J by 0 bases, with 14 bases between the two germline ends. The CDR3 runs 16 residues. In germline, CDR1 is MNHEY, CDR2 SVGAGI. The CDR3 protein is CASSYTQGASSYEQYF. Written as DNA, the CDR3 is TGTGCCAGCAGTTACACACAGGGCGCCAGCTCCTACGAGCAGTACTTC.

The gene calls are TRBV9 and TRBJ1-6, with a tentative D call TRBD1 (5 bases). CDR1 SGDLS and CDR2 YYNGEE come from the germline V gene. The CDR3 has 17 amino acids. Trimming removed 4 bases from V and 0 bases from J, with 14 bases in between. For the CDR3, the DNA is TGTGCCAGCAGCCCAGGGACTTCAAGCTCCTATAATTCACCCCTCCACTTT. It codes for CASSPGTSSSYNSPLHF.

The V gene is TRBV19, the J gene TRBJ1-5; D uncertain. CDR1 LNHDA and CDR2 SQIVND come from the germline V gene (reference sequence). This CDR3 region has 13 residues. Trimming stripped 6 bases from V and 2 bases from J, with 8 bases between. CDR3 amino acids: CASREKGNQPQHF. CDR3 nucleotide sequence: TGTGCCAGTAGGGAAAAGGGCAATCAGCCCCAGCATTTT.

The chain has TRBV3-1 and TRBJ1-3, with a tentative D call TRBD1 (6 bases). Trimming left V 5 bases short and J 3 bases short, with 11 bases between. The CDR3 spans 14 residues. Germline CDR1 is LGHDT and CDR2 is YNNKEL (reference sequence). CDR3 in DNA: TGTGCCAGCAGCGGGGGCGGATATGGAAACACCATATATTTT. The encoded protein is CASSGGGYGNTIYF.

This chain connects TRBV30 to TRBJ1-5; D is possibly TRBD1 (5 bases). CDR3 size: 12 residues. Germline V CDR1 and CDR2: GTSNPN, SVGIG (reference sequence). Trimming removed 0 bases at V and 10 bases at J, with 10 bases between. CDR3 loop: CAWSVLGHPQHF. The CDR3 DNA reads as TGTGCCTGGAGTGTATTGGGGCACCCCCAGCATTTT. Drawing the rest from reference TRBV30 and TRBJ1-5, the complete variable domain is SQTIHQWPATLVQPVGSPLSLECTVEGTSNPNLYWYRQAAGRGLQLLFYSVGIGQISSEVPQNLSASRPQDRQFILSSKKLLLSDSGFYLCAWSVLGHPQHFGDGTRLSIL.

Many counts were recorded for this clonotype. This chain connects TRBV4-3 to TRBJ2-3; D not certain. The V end lost 1 base, the J end lost 0 bases, and 14 bases lay between the germline ends. The germline V gene encodes CDR1 LGHNA and CDR2 YSLEER. There are 17 residues in the CDR3. The CDR3 coding sequence is TGCGCCAGCAGCCAAGGACTCAGCGTTTCTAGCACAGATACGCAGTATTTT. This translates into CASSQGLSVSSTDTQYF.